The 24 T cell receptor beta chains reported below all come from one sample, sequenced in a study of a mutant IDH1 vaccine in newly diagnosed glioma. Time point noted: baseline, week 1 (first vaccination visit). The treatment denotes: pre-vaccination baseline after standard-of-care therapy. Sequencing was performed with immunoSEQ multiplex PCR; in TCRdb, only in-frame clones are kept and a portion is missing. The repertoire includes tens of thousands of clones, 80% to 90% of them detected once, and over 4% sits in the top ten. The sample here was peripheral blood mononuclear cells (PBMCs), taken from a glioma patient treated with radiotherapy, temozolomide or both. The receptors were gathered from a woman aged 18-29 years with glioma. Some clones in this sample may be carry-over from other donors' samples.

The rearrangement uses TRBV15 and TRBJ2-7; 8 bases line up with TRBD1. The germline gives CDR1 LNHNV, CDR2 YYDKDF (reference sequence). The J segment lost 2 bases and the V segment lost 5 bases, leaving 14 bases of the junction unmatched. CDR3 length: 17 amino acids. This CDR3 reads CATSGGGRTGPTYEQYF. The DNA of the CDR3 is TGTGCCACCAGCGGAGGCGGACGGACAGGGCCGACCTACGAGCAGTACTTC. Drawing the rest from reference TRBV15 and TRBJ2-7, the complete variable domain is DAMVIQNPRYQVTQFGKPVTLSCSQTLNHNVMYWYQQKSSQAPKLLFHYYDKDFNNEADTPDNFQSRRPNTSFCFLDIRSPGLGDTAMYLCATSGGGRTGPTYEQYFGPGTRLTVT.

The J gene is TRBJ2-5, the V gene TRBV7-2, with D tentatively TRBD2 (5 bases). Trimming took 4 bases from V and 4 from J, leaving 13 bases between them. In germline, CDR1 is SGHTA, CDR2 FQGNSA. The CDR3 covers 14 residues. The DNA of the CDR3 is TGTGCCAGCAGCTCCCCCCCGGGGAGAGAGACCCAGTACTTC. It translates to CASSSPPGRETQYF.

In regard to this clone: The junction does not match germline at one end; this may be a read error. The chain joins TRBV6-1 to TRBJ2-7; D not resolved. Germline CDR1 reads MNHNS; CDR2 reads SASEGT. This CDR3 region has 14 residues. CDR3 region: CASSQAGLNYEQYF. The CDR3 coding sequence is TGTGCCAGCAGTCAAGCCGGGCTTAACTACGAGCAGTACTTC.

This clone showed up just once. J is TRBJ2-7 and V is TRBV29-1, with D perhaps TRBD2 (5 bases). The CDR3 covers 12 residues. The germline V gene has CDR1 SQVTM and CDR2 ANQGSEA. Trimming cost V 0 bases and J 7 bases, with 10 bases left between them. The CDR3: CSVEDVEGEQYF. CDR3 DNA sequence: TGCAGCGTTGAAGATGTAGAGGGAGAGCAGTACTTC.

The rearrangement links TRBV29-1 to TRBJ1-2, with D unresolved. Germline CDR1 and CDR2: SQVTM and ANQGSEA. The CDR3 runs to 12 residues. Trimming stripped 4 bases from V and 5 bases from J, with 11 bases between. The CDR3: CSVGRTAYGYTF. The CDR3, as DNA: TGCAGCGTTGGAAGGACTGCTTATGGCTACACCTTC.

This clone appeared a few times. The CDR3 loop reads CASKSPGANVLTF. As DNA, the CDR3 is TGTGCTAGCAAGTCGCCTGGGGCCAACGTCCTGACTTTC. This chain connects TRBV12-5 to TRBJ2-6; D call uncertain. V was pared by 9 bases and J by 2 bases, with 8 bases between. This CDR3 contains 13 residues. CDR1 and CDR2 (germline): LGHNT, FRNRAP.

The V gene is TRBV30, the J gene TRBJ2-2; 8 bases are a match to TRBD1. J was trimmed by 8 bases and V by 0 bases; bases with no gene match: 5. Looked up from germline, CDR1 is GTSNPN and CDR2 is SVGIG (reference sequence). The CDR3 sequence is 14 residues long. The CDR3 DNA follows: TGTGCCTGGAGTGTACAGGGGGTATCGGGGGAGCTGTTTTTT. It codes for CAWSVQGVSGELFF.

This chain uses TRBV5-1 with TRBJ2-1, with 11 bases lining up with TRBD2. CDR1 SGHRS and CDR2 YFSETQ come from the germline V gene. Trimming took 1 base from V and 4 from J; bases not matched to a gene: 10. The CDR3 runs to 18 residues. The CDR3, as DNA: TGCGCCAGCAGCTTGTTTTCCCGCGGGACTAGCGGATACAATGAGCAGTTCTTC. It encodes CASSLFSRGTSGYNEQFF. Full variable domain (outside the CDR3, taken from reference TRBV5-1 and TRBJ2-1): KAGVTQTPRYLIKTRGQQVTLSCSPISGHRSVSWYQQTPGQGLQFLFEYFSETQRNKGNFPGRFSGRQFSNSRSEMNVSTLELGDSALYLCASSLFSRGTSGYNEQFFGPGTRLTVL.

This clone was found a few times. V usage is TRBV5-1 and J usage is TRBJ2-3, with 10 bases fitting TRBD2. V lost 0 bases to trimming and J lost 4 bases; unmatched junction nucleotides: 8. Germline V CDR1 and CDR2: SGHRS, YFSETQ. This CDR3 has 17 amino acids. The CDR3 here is CASSLAASGSLSDTQYF. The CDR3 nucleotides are TGCGCCAGCAGCTTGGCCGCTAGCGGGAGTCTATCAGATACGCAGTATTTT.

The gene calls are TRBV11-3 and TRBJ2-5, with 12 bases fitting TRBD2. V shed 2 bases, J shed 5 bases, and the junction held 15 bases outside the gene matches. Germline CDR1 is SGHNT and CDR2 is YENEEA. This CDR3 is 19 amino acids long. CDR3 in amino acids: CASSLQTLALAGGTETQYF. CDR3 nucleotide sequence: TGTGCCAGCAGCTTACAAACGTTGGCACTAGCGGGAGGCACGGAGACCCAGTACTTC. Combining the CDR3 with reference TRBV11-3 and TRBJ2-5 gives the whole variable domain EAGVVQSPRYKIIEKKQPVAFWCNPISGHNTLYWYLQNLGQGPELLIRYENEEAVDDSQLPKDRFSAERLKGVDSTLKIQPAELGDSAVYLCASSLQTLALAGGTETQYFGPGTRLLVL.

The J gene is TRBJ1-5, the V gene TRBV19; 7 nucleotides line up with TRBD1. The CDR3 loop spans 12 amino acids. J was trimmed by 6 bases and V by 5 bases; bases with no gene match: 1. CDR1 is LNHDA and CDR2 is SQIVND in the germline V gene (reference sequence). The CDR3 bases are TGTGCCAGTAGTGGGGACAGTCAGCCCCAGCATTTT. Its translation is CASSGDSQPQHF.

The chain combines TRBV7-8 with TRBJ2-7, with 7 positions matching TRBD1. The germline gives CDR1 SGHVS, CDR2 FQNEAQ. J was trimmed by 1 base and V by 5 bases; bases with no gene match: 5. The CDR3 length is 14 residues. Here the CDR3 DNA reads TGTGCCAGCAGCCTAGGACAGGATTCCTACGAGCAGTACTTC. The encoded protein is CASSLGQDSYEQYF.

Written as DNA, the CDR3 is TGCGCCAGCAGCTTGGTTAGCGGGAGGTTCAGTGAGCAGTTCTTC. Its translation: CASSLVSGRFSEQFF. V gene TRBV5-1 combines with J gene TRBJ2-1, with 10 bases lining up with TRBD2. The CDR3 is made up of 15 amino acids. The J segment lost 9 bases and the V segment lost 0 bases, leaving 6 bases of the junction unmatched. Germline V gene lookup returns CDR1 SGHRS and CDR2 YFSETQ.

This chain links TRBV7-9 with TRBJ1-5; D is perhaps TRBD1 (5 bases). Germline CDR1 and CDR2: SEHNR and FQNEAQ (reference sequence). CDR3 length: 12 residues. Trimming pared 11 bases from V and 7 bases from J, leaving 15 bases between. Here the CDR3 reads CASQGTGQPQHF. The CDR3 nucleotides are TGTGCCTCGCAGGGAACGGGCCAGCCCCAGCATTTT.

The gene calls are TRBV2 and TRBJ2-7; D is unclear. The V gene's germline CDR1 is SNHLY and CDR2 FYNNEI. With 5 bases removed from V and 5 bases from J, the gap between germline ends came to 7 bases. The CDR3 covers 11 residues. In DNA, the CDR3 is TGTGCCAGCAGTCTCATAAACGAGCAGTACTTC. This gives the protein CASSLINEQYF. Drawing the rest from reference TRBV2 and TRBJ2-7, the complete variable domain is EPEVTQTPSHQVTQMGQEVILRCVPISNHLYFYWYRQILGQKVEFLVSFYNNEISEKSEIFDDQFSVERPDGSNFTLKIRSTKLEDSAMYFCASSLINEQYFGPGTRLTVT.

CDR3: CASSPRQGNGYTF. The CDR3 region has the DNA TGTGCCAGTAGTCCCCGACAGGGTAATGGCTACACCTTC. V is TRBV19 and J is TRBJ1-2, with TRBD1 matching over 7 bases. The CDR3 length is 13 residues. Germline loops: CDR1 LNHDA, CDR2 SQIVND (reference sequence). The ends lost 5 bases at V and 6 bases at J; junction bases unmatched: 6.

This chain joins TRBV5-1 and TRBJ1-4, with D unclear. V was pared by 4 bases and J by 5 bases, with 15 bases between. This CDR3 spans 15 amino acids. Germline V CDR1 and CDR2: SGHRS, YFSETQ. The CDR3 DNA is TGCGCCAGCAGCCCCCGTGGGGTAGGGAATGAAAAACTGTTTTTT. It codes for CASSPRGVGNEKLFF.

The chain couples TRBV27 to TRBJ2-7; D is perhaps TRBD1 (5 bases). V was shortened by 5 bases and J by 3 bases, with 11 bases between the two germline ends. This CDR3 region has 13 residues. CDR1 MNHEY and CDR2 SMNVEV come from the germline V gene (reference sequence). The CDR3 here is CASSAGPNYEQYF. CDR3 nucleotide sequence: TGTGCCAGCAGTGCAGGGCCTAACTACGAGCAGTACTTC.

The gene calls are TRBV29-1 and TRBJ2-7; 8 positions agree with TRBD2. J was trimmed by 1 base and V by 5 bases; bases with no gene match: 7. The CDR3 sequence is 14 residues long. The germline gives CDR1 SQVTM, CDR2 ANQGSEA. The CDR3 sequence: CSVSGTRASYEQYF. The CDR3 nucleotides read TGCAGCGTTTCCGGGACTAGGGCTTCCTACGAGCAGTACTTC.

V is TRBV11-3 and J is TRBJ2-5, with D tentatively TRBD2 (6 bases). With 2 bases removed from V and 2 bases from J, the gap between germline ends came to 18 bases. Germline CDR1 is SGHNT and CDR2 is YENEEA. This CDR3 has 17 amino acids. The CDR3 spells CASSLWFSGEEQETQYF. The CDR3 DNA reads TGTGCCAGCAGCTTATGGTTTAGCGGAGAAGAGCAAGAGACCCAGTACTTC. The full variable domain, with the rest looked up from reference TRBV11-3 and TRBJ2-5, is EAGVVQSPRYKIIEKKQPVAFWCNPISGHNTLYWYLQNLGQGPELLIRYENEEAVDDSQLPKDRFSAERLKGVDSTLKIQPAELGDSAVYLCASSLWFSGEEQETQYFGPGTRLLVL.

This CDR3 is CSVGFPGTGGLDTQYF. The CDR3 region has the DNA TGCAGCGTGGGGTTTCCGGGGACAGGGGGGTTAGATACGCAGTATTTT. The chain has TRBV29-1 and TRBJ2-3, with 11 nucleotides matching TRBD1. The trim removed 6 bases at V and 5 bases at J, leaving 13 bases unmatched. The CDR3 covers 16 residues. Germline values: CDR1 SQVTM, CDR2 ANQGSEA.

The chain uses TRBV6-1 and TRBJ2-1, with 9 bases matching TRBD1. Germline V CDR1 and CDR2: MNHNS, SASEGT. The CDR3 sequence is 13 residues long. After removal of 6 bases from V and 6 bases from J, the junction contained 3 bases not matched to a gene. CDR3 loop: CASSPDRGNEQFF. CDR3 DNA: TGTGCCAGCAGCCCGGACAGGGGCAATGAGCAGTTCTTC.

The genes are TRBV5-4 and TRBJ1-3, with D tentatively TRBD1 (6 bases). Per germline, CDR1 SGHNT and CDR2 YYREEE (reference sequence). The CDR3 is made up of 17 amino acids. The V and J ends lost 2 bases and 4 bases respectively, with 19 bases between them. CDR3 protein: CASSLTGAGLSGNTIYF. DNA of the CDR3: TGTGCCAGCAGCTTAACGGGGGCCGGGTTGTCGGGAAACACCATATATTTT.

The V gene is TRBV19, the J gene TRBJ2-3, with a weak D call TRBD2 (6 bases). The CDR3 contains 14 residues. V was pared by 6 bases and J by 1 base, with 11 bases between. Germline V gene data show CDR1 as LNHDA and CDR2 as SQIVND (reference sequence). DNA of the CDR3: TGTGCCAGTAGGGAGGGTCTGGGCACAGATACGCAGTATTTT. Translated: CASREGLGTDTQYF. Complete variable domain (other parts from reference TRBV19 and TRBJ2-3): DGGITQSPKYLFRKEGQNVTLSCEQNLNHDAMYWYRQDPGQGLRLIYYSQIVNDFQKGDIAEGYSVSREKKESFPLTVTSAQKNPTAFYLCASREGLGTDTQYFGPGTRLTVL.